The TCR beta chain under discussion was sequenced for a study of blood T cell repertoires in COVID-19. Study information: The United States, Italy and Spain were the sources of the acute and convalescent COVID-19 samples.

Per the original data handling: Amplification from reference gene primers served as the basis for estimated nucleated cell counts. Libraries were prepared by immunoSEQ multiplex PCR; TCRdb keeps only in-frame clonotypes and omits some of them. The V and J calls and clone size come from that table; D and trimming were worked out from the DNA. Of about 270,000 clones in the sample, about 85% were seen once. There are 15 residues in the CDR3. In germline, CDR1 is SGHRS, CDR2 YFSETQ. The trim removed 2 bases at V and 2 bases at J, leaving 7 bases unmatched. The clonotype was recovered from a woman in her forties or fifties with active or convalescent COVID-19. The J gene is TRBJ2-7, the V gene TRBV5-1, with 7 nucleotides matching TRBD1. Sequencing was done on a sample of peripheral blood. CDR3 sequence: CASSFARDSTYEQYF. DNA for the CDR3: TGCGCCAGCAGCTTCGCACGGGACAGTACCTACGAGCAGTACTTC.